This is a list of T cell receptor beta chains from one sample in a study of tumor and adjacent non-tumor tissue in lung cancer. TCRdb fed the multiplex PCR reads into MiXCR, producing one record per CDR3 protein. Among about 75,000 distinct CDR3 sequences listed, around 77% were seen once. What was sequenced was lung tumor tissue. Every receptor here comes from a woman in her forties or fifties with non-small cell lung cancer. CDR3s include the opening cysteine and the closing phenylalanine or tryptophan. A D gene is named only where the DNA matches it firmly. Rows may omit the clone size; those that give it use once, few, many or a size class.

V gene: TRBV12-3/TRBV12-4
clone size: .
D gene: .
J gene: TRBJ2-2
CDR3 DNA: TGTGCCTGCAGATTACCCGGGGAGTTGTTTTTT
CDR3 protein: CACRLPGELFF

V gene: TRBV29-1
clone size: .
D gene: .
J gene: TRBJ2-7
CDR3 DNA: TGCAGCGTTGAGGAGACTAAGAGCTTCTACGAGCAGTACTTC
CDR3 protein: CSVEETKSFYEQYF

V gene: TRBV29-1
clone size: once
D gene: .
J gene: TRBJ2-1
CDR3 DNA: TGCAACGTCCCCCGGGCTACGAACAACGAGCAGTTCTTC
CDR3 protein: CNVPRATNNEQFF

V gene: TRBV11-2
clone size: .
D gene: .
J gene: TRBJ2-7
CDR3 DNA: TGTGCCAGCAGCTTAAACTCTATGAAGCAATACTTC
CDR3 protein: CASSLNSMKQYF

V gene: TRBV29-1
clone size: .
D gene: TRBD1
J gene: TRBJ2-2
CDR3 DNA: TGCAGCGTTAGGGAACGGGACAGAAACACCGGGGAGCTGTTTTTT
CDR3 protein: CSVRERDRNTGELFF

V gene: TRBV28
clone size: .
D gene: TRBD2
J gene: TRBJ2-1
CDR3 DNA: TGTGCCTGCAGCCCTGGACTAGCGGGAGTCAATGAGCAGTTCTTC
CDR3 protein: CACSPGLAGVNEQFF

V gene: TRBV4-1
clone size: .
D gene: .
J gene: TRBJ1-5
CDR3 DNA: TGCGTCAGTAGCCAAGTGATTCATAGCAATCAGCCCCAGCATTTT
CDR3 protein: CVSSQVIHSNQPQHF

V gene: TRBV6-1
clone size: .
D gene: .
J gene: TRBJ1-1
CDR3 DNA: TGTGCCAGCAGTGAATGGGCAAGGGCGGAAGTTTTCTTT
CDR3 protein: CASSEWARAEVFF

V gene: TRBV11-2
clone size: once
D gene: .
J gene: TRBJ1-2
CDR3 DNA: TGTGCCATCAGCTTAGTGGGGACATCCTACGGCTACACCTTC
CDR3 protein: CAISLVGTSYGYTF

V gene: TRBV29-1
clone size: .
D gene: .
J gene: TRBJ1-2
CDR3 DNA: TGCAGCGCCGAGACAGCAATGAACTATGGTTACACCTTC
CDR3 protein: CSAETAMNYGYTF

V gene: TRBV4-1
clone size: .
D gene: TRBD1
J gene: TRBJ2-3
CDR3 DNA: TGCCCCGGCAGCCAGCGGACAGGGGCAGATACGCAGTATTTT
CDR3 protein: CPGSQRTGADTQYF

V gene: TRBV5-1
clone size: .
D gene: .
J gene: TRBJ2-3
CDR3 DNA: TGCGCCAGCAGATCGGGCACTCTCACAGATACGCAGTATTTT
CDR3 protein: CASRSGTLTDTQYF

V gene: TRBV4-2
clone size: .
D gene: .
J gene: TRBJ2-7
CDR3 DNA: TGTGCCACCAGTCAAGAGCCTAACGGGAGCTACGAGCAGTACTTC
CDR3 protein: CATSQEPNGSYEQYF

V gene: TRBV28
clone size: .
D gene: TRBD1
J gene: TRBJ2-2
CDR3 DNA: TGTACCAGCAGTTGGGTACAGGGGGACACCGGGGAGCTGTTTTTT
CDR3 protein: CTSSWVQGDTGELFF

V gene: TRBV11-3
clone size: .
D gene: TRBD2
J gene: TRBJ2-2
CDR3 DNA: TGTGTCAGCAGCCTAGCGGGGAGCACCGGGGACCTGTTTTTT
CDR3 protein: CVSSLAGSTGDLFF

V gene: TRBV28
clone size: few
D gene: .
J gene: TRBJ2-5
CDR3 DNA: TGTGCCAACACCCCGCCACGTGGGACCCAGTACTTC
CDR3 protein: CANTPPRGTQYF

V gene: TRBV6-6
clone size: many
D gene: .
J gene: TRBJ2-7
CDR3 DNA: TGTGCCAGCAGCGGGAGGGACAGCCCCTACGAGCAGTACTTC
CDR3 protein: CASSGRDSPYEQYF

V gene: TRBV6-1
clone size: .
D gene: .
J gene: TRBJ2-3
CDR3 DNA: TGTGCCATCAGGATGACGTCAAGCACAGATACGCAGTATTTT
CDR3 protein: CAIRMTSSTDTQYF

V gene: TRBV7-9
clone size: few
D gene: TRBD2
J gene: TRBJ2-6
CDR3 DNA: TGTGCCAGCAGCTTAGGCGGGAGTGAGTCTGGGGCCAACGTCCTGACTTTC
CDR3 protein: CASSLGGSESGANVLTF

V gene: TRBV5-1
clone size: many
D gene: TRBD1
J gene: TRBJ2-7
CDR3 DNA: TGCGCCAGCAGACCCGATAGACAGGGAAAGAGGTACGAGCAGTACTTC
CDR3 protein: CASRPDRQGKRYEQYF

V gene: TRBV29-1
clone size: .
D gene: TRBD1
J gene: TRBJ2-7
CDR3 DNA: TGCAGCGTTACAGGGGCTAGCCCCTACGAGCAATACTTC
CDR3 protein: CSVTGASPYEQYF

V gene: TRBV6-2/TRBV6-3
clone size: .
D gene: TRBD2
J gene: TRBJ2-7
CDR3 DNA: TGTACCAACACCGTGCGGGAGAATAGGGGGCAGTACTTC
CDR3 protein: CTNTVRENRGQYF

V gene: TRBV6-5
clone size: once
D gene: .
J gene: TRBJ2-5
CDR3 DNA: TGTGCCAGCAGTTACGACGTAGGAGAGGTCCAGTACTTC
CDR3 protein: CASSYDVGEVQYF

V gene: TRBV6-1
clone size: .
D gene: .
J gene: TRBJ1-5
CDR3 DNA: TGTGCCAGCATTAGAGGGATCAGCAGCAATCAGCCCCAGCATTTT
CDR3 protein: CASIRGISSNQPQHF

V gene: TRBV6-2/TRBV6-3
clone size: .
D gene: .
J gene: TRBJ2-2
CDR3 DNA: TGTATCAGCAGGGCCCCATCCCACACCGGGGAGCTGTTTTTT
CDR3 protein: CISRAPSHTGELFF

V gene: TRBV12-3/TRBV12-4
clone size: .
D gene: TRBD2
J gene: TRBJ2-2
CDR3 DNA: TGTGCCAGCAGAGGACTAGCGGGAGGGTCAGGAGTCGCCGGGGGGCTGTTTTTT
CDR3 protein: CASRGLAGGSGVAGGLFF

V gene: TRBV10-2
clone size: .
D gene: .
J gene: TRBJ2-7
CDR3 DNA: TGCGCCAGCAGTGTGAGTAACGAACAGTACTTC
CDR3 protein: CASSVSNEQYF

V gene: TRBV11-1
clone size: .
D gene: TRBD1
J gene: TRBJ2-5
CDR3 DNA: TGTGCCAGCAGTCCGGGACAGGTCGTAGAGACCCAATACTTC
CDR3 protein: CASSPGQVVETQYF

V gene: TRBV7-9
clone size: .
D gene: .
J gene: TRBJ1-6
CDR3 DNA: TGTGCCAGCAGCGCCGGACCGTCCAACTCCTATAATTCACCCCTCCACTTT
CDR3 protein: CASSAGPSNSYNSPLHF

V gene: TRBV12-3/TRBV12-4
clone size: .
D gene: TRBD2
J gene: TRBJ2-3
CDR3 DNA: TGTGCCAGCAGTTTACTCCTAGCGGGAGCGGGAAATACGCAGTATTTT
CDR3 protein: CASSLLLAGAGNTQYF

V gene: TRBV4-1
clone size: few
D gene: .
J gene: TRBJ2-2
CDR3 DNA: TGCGCCAGCCATGCCATGAACACCTGGGAGCTGTTTTTC
CDR3 protein: CASHAMNTWELFF

V gene: TRBV28
clone size: .
D gene: TRBD1
J gene: TRBJ2-5
CDR3 DNA: TGTGCCAGTAGTTTATCGGGGACAGGGGGTATAGGTGGGACCCAGTACTTC
CDR3 protein: CASSLSGTGGIGGTQYF

V gene: TRBV30
clone size: .
D gene: TRBD1
J gene: TRBJ2-7
CDR3 DNA: TGTGCCTGGAATGTAGGAATTCGGGACAGGGGACTAACGGACTCCTACGAGCAGTACTTC
CDR3 protein: CAWNVGIRDRGLTDSYEQYF

V gene: TRBV10-3
clone size: few
D gene: .
J gene: TRBJ1-1
CDR3 DNA: TGTGCCATCAGTGAAATTGGGGAATCTTCTGAAGCCTTCTTT
CDR3 protein: CAISEIGESSEAFF

V gene: TRBV5-1
clone size: once
D gene: .
J gene: TRBJ2-1
CDR3 DNA: TGCGCCAGCGGCGCCTCTAGCGAGACCTACAATGAGCAGTTCTTC
CDR3 protein: CASGASSETYNEQFF

V gene: TRBV29-1
clone size: .
D gene: TRBD1
J gene: TRBJ2-6
CDR3 DNA: TGCAGCGATGGGGGACAGGGTTCTTTCTCTGGAGCCAAGGTCCTGACTTTC
CDR3 protein: CSDGGQGSFSGAKVLTF

V gene: TRBV10-1
clone size: .
D gene: TRBD2
J gene: TRBJ2-1
CDR3 DNA: TGCGCCAATGTCCTAGCGGGAGTTGACAATGAGCAGTTCTTC
CDR3 protein: CANVLAGVDNEQFF

V gene: TRBV6-1
clone size: .
D gene: TRBD1
J gene: TRBJ1-4
CDR3 DNA: TGTGCCAGCAGTGACCACCTCGTAGGGACAGGTAATGAAAAACTGTTTTTT
CDR3 protein: CASSDHLVGTGNEKLFF

V gene: TRBV7-9
clone size: once
D gene: TRBD1
J gene: TRBJ2-2
CDR3 DNA: TGTGCCAGCAACCCTACCGGGACAGGGTTTACCGGGGAGCTGTTCTTT
CDR3 protein: CASNPTGTGFTGELFF

V gene: TRBV21-1
clone size: .
D gene: .
J gene: TRBJ2-3
CDR3 DNA: TGTGCCAGCAGCAAATGTGGTTTCAGCACAGATACGCAGTATTTT
CDR3 protein: CASSKCGFSTDTQYF

V gene: TRBV6-1
clone size: once
D gene: .
J gene: TRBJ2-5
CDR3 DNA: TGTGCCAACAGTGAGCTGGGGTTAGGAGAGACCCAGTACTTC
CDR3 protein: CANSELGLGETQYF